Listed below are T cell receptor beta chains from one sample, sequenced in a study of vaccination and CD4 T cells after COVID-19. Their specific antigens are unknown. TCRdb re-called the PCR reads with MiXCR, one entry per CDR3 protein. The sample carries over 10,000 distinct CDR3 sequences, about 50% recorded once. The specimen comprised cultured CD4+ T cells from blood, sampled after SARS-CoV-2 vaccination. The receptors were gathered from a human donor with COVID-19. Both conserved end residues are part of each CDR3. D genes are given only for firm matches. Size is omitted from some rows. Given values are once, few, many or a class for expanded clones.

17	TRBV6-5	few	NA	TRBJ2-4	TGTGCCAGCAGTTTCCGGACTCTTCCGCTAGCCAAAAACATTCAGTACTTC	CASSFRTLPLAKNIQYF
13	TRBV20-1	few	NA	TRBJ1-1	TGCAGTGCTCCTACTGGCGTGGTTACTGAAGCTTTCTTT	CSAPTGVVTEAFF
16	TRBV28	NA	NA	TRBJ1-5	TGTGCCAGCAGTCCCGTAGGGAGGCCGATAAATCAGCCCCAGCATTTT	CASSPVGRPINQPQHF
16	TRBV24-1	NA	NA	TRBJ1-2	TGTGCCACCAGGAAGACTTTCCGGGACGGAAACTATGGCTACACCTTC	CATRKTFRDGNYGYTF
13	TRBV7-2	few	NA	TRBJ2-2	TGTGCCAGCAGCTTAGCGTCAGCCGGGGAGCTGTTTTTT	CASSLASAGELFF
13	TRBV6-1	few	NA	TRBJ1-2	TGTGCCAGCACCCCGGACGTAGACTATGGCTACACCTTC	CASTPDVDYGYTF
18	TRBV20-1	few	TRBD2	TRBJ2-3	TGCAGTGCTAGACCTACCGGCCGGACTAGCGGGGGTTTAGATACGCAGTATTTT	CSARPTGRTSGGLDTQYF
13	TRBV2	few	NA	TRBJ1-2	TGTGCCAGCAGTCCGACAAAGTTCGATGGCTACACCTTC	CASSPTKFDGYTF
17	TRBV28	NA	NA	TRBJ2-2	TGTGCCAGCAGTTTTGGAGGGGGGGGCCTTAACACCGGGGAGCTGTTTTTT	CASSFGGGGLNTGELFF
13	TRBV6-1	NA	NA	TRBJ1-1	TGTGCCCGCAGTCGGGGGGGGCACCCTGAAGCTTTCTTT	CARSRGGHPEAFF
16	TRBV5-4	NA	TRBD2	TRBJ2-3	TGTGCCAGCAGCTTGGAACTAGCGGGCGGGGCAGATACGCAGTATTTT	CASSLELAGGADTQYF
14	TRBV12-3/TRBV12-4	NA	TRBD1	TRBJ2-5	TGTGCCAGCAGTCCGCGACAGGGTATCGAGACCCAGTACTTC	CASSPRQGIETQYF
12	TRBV20-1	NA	TRBD1	TRBJ1-1	TGCAGTGCTAAGACAGGGGACACTGAAGCTTTCTTT	CSAKTGDTEAFF
15	TRBV6-5	NA	NA	TRBJ1-5	TGTGCCAGCAGTTGGGGTCCGGATAGCAATCAGCCCCAGCATTTT	CASSWGPDSNQPQHF
16	TRBV6-1	few	TRBD1	TRBJ1-5	TGTGCCAGCAGTCGGGGACAGGGGTTAAGAAATCAGCCCCAGCATTTT	CASSRGQGLRNQPQHF
14	TRBV6-1	NA	NA	TRBJ2-7	TGTGCCAGCGGAAGGGGGACGGCTCTCTACGAGCAGTACTTC	CASGRGTALYEQYF
15	TRBV20-1	few	NA	TRBJ2-7	TGCAGTGCTAGAGATGGACGGAGCCCTTCCTACGAGCAGTACTTC	CSARDGRSPSYEQYF
17	TRBV7-9	few	NA	TRBJ2-3	TGTGCCAGCAGCCCTTGGGGGGGCGGGGTCTTTCCAGATACGCAGTATTTT	CASSPWGGGVFPDTQYF
21	TRBV7-7	NA	TRBD2	TRBJ2-7	TGTGCTAGCAGCTTAGCCCCGTGGAAGGGGACTAGCCTCCCTAGCTCCTACGAGCAGTACTTC	CASSLAPWKGTSLPSSYEQYF
13	TRBV27	NA	NA	TRBJ1-6	TGTGCCGGCAGGGGCTCCTATAATTCACCCCTCCACTTT	CAGRGSYNSPLHF
13	TRBV20-1	NA	NA	TRBJ2-7	TGCAGTGCCACCGGGACAAATACCTACGAGCAGTACTTC	CSATGTNTYEQYF
16	TRBV6-2/TRBV6-3	large	NA	TRBJ1-2	TGTGCCAGCAGTCAAGAACGGAGTGCGGGCTATCGGGGCTACACCTTC	CASSQERSAGYRGYTF
13	TRBV14	NA	NA	TRBJ2-1	TGTGCCAGCAGCCCTTCCGGTGCAGGGGCGCGGTTCTTC	CASSPSGAGARFF
16	TRBV5-4	NA	TRBD1	TRBJ2-2	TGTGCCAGCACCCCCGGGACAGGGGTAGACACCGGGGAGCTGTTTTTT	CASTPGTGVDTGELFF
16	TRBV5-1	NA	TRBD2	TRBJ2-5	TGCGCCAGCAGCTTGGCGTCTAGCGGGCTTAAAGAGACCCAGTACTTC	CASSLASSGLKETQYF
14	TRBV24-1	few	TRBD2	TRBJ2-1	TGTGCCACAAGCCTAGCGGGGGGGGGTTGGGAGCAGTTCTTC	CATSLAGGGWEQFF
14	TRBV28	NA	TRBD1	TRBJ1-5	TGTGCCAGCAGCCTACAGGGGGTTCTATCAGCCCAGCATTTT	CASSLQGVLSAQHF
15	TRBV15	NA	TRBD1	TRBJ2-5	TGTGCCACCAGCGGACGGACAGGGGTCCAAGAGACCCAGTACTTC	CATSGRTGVQETQYF
15	TRBV6-5	NA	TRBD2	TRBJ2-5	TGTGCCAGCAGTTACACGGCTAGCGGGGGAGTGACCCAGTACTTC	CASSYTASGGVTQYF
16	TRBV7-2	few	TRBD1	TRBJ1-2	TGTGCCAGCAGCTTAGCGGTCAGGGGGCGGAACTATGGCTACACCTTC	CASSLAVRGRNYGYTF
13	TRBV7-8	NA	NA	TRBJ1-1	TGTGCCAGCAGCGGCCAGTTTAACACTGAAGCTTTCTTT	CASSGQFNTEAFF
16	TRBV7-2	NA	TRBD1	TRBJ2-5	TGTGCCAGCAGCTTACGGCCACAGGGGGCGAGAGAGACCCAGTACTTC	CASSLRPQGARETQYF
13	TRBV10-3	NA	NA	TRBJ2-2	TGTGCCATCAGTGAGTCTCGGGCCCTGGAGCTGTTTTTT	CAISESRALELFF
14	TRBV6-1	NA	TRBD1	TRBJ1-3	TGTGCCAGCACCCGGACAGGGGCTGGAAACACCATATATTTT	CASTRTGAGNTIYF
14	TRBV4-3	once	NA	TRBJ2-3	TGCGCCAGCAGCAAAGGGGCTAGCCCAGATACGCAGTATTTT	CASSKGASPDTQYF
15	TRBV2	NA	TRBD1	TRBJ1-5	TGTGCCAGCACAACGGACAGGGGGTGGAATCAGCCCCAGCATTTT	CASTTDRGWNQPQHF
19	TRBV6-5	NA	NA	TRBJ1-2	TGTGCCAGCAGTTACTCTTTTGGAGAACTAAAGAATTCTAACTATGGCTACACCTTC	CASSYSFGELKNSNYGYTF
14	TRBV12-3/TRBV12-4	NA	TRBD1	TRBJ1-2	TGTGCCAGCAGGGGGACAGGAGCAAACTATGGCTACACCTTC	CASRGTGANYGYTF
15	TRBV7-2	NA	NA	TRBJ2-3	TGTGCCAGCAGCCCCGTGAGCGTGCGCACAGATACGCAGTATTTT	CASSPVSVRTDTQYF
15	TRBV20-1	few	TRBD1	TRBJ1-6	TGCAGTGCTAGAGATGGGGGGACAGGGGTGTCACCCCTCCACTTT	CSARDGGTGVSPLHF